This T cell receptor (beta chain) was observed in a study of blood T cell repertoires in COVID-19. Study overall: Some COVID-19 samples were acute and others convalescent; all came from the United States, Italy and Spain. The cDNA or gDNA used as material had been derived from T cells, B-cell-depleted T cells, or PBMCs.

The table came from immunoSEQ multiplex PCR; TCRdb's copy has only in-frame clones and leaves some out. This repertoire shows approximately 210,000 clones, roughly four fifths found once; its top ten account for about an eighth. About this clone itself: The junction and the germline gene differ at one end; a read error may be behind it. Different DNA sequences within this sample yield the same CDR3.

The TCR sequence derives from a woman in her forties with acute or convalescent COVID-19. Sequenced input: peripheral blood.

CDR3: CASSLTGTGATSTNEKLFF. In DNA form, the CDR3 reads TGTGCCAGTAGCTTAACAGGGACAGGGGCGACTTCAACTAATGAAAAACTGTTTTTT. V usage is TRBV11-2 and J usage is TRBJ1-4; 10 bases map to TRBD1. The germline gives CDR1 SGHAT, CDR2 FQNNGV. The CDR3 consists of 19 residues.